A single sample gave rise to the 17 T cell receptor beta chains below, sequenced in a study of cytomegalovirus exposure and HLA in healthy donors. In the PCR, 60 Vbeta and 13 Jbeta primers were used. Here immunoSEQ multiplex PCR was the method, and the copy in TCRdb shows in-frame clones only, minus some. The sample includes fewer than 250,000 clones, about 83% of them seen just once. Sample: PBMCs. The receptors were gathered from a woman aged 45 to 65 in good health and CMV-seropositive.

This clone has more than one count but fewer than ten. The CDR3 DNA reads as TGTGCCAGCGTAAGGGGCTTACGGATAATAGAAGCTTTCTTT. Its translation: CASVRGLRIIEAFF. The genes are TRBV6-6 and TRBJ1-1; D perhaps matches TRBD1 (5 bases). Trimming took off 8 bases at V and 8 bases at J, with 21 bases between the two ends. Germline CDR1 and CDR2: MNHNY and SVGAGI (reference sequence). The CDR3 length is 14 residues.

The V and J genes are TRBV28 and TRBJ2-5; D gene uncertain. The ends were cut back, 1 base at V and 4 bases at J, with 13 bases in the middle. The CDR3 is made up of 15 amino acids. The V gene's germline CDR1 is MDHEN and CDR2 SYDVKM. CDR3 in amino acids: CASSLSNIQIETQYF. The DNA for the CDR3 is TGTGCCAGCAGTTTATCCAACATTCAGATAGAGACCCAGTACTTC.

The chain uses TRBV14 and TRBJ1-1; 7 bases are a match to TRBD1. Germline CDR1 SGHDN, CDR2 FVKESK. The J segment lost 4 bases and the V segment lost 4 bases, leaving 9 bases of the junction unmatched. This CDR3 is 15 amino acids long. CDR3 in DNA: TGTGCCAGCAGCCTCATTGACAGGGCGGCCACTGAAGCTTTCTTT. Residues: CASSLIDRAATEAFF.

This chain uses TRBV6-1 with TRBJ2-1; TRBD2 is a possible D gene (6 bases). CDR1 MNHNS and CDR2 SASEGT come from the germline V gene. This CDR3 is 14 amino acids long. V was trimmed by 8 bases and J by 0 bases, leaving 11 bases between them. The CDR3 loop reads CASGGLSSYNEQFF. For the CDR3, the DNA is TGTGCCAGCGGAGGACTAAGCTCCTACAATGAGCAGTTCTTC.

For the CDR3, the DNA is TGTGCCAGCAGCCCACACGGTCGAGGCGACCCCCAGGAGACCCAGTACTTC. It translates to CASSPHGRGDPQETQYF. This chain uses TRBV7-3 with TRBJ2-5; the D is unclear. The CDR3 consists of 17 residues. Germline CDR1 SGHTA, CDR2 FQGTGA. Trimming stripped 5 bases from V and 5 bases from J, with 24 bases between.

This chain links TRBV27 with TRBJ2-1; D possibly corresponds to TRBD1 (6 bases). Germline V lookup: CDR1 MNHEY, CDR2 SMNVEV (reference sequence). The CDR3 totals 14 residues. Deletions cut 6 bases from V and 4 bases from J, with 13 bases between. CDR3 residues: CASSPTGPYNEQFF. CDR3 nucleotides: TGTGCCAGCAGCCCCACAGGGCCATACAATGAGCAGTTCTTC.

The V call is TRBV5-1, the J call TRBJ1-4, with TRBD1 matching over 7 bases. Germline CDR1 reads SGHRS; CDR2 reads YFSETQ. V lost 4 bases and J lost 15; bases outside the gene matches: 18. This CDR3 spans 15 amino acids. The CDR3 reads CASSTGTDAWGGLFF. For the CDR3, the DNA is TGCGCCAGCAGCACCGGGACAGATGCTTGGGGCGGGTTGTTTTTT.

The V and J genes are TRBV19 and TRBJ2-7; TRBD1 aligns across 7 bases. V dropped 7 bases and J dropped 6; count of bases not matched to a gene: 12. Germline CDR1 is LNHDA and CDR2 is SQIVND (reference sequence). The CDR3 runs 14 residues. DNA for the CDR3: TGTGCCAGTACCGAGGACAGGTCTTACGGCGAGCAGTACTTC. It encodes CASTEDRSYGEQYF. Combining the CDR3 with reference TRBV19 and TRBJ2-7 gives the whole variable domain DGGITQSPKYLFRKEGQNVTLSCEQNLNHDAMYWYRQDPGQGLRLIYYSQIVNDFQKGDIAEGYSVSREKKESFPLTVTSAQKNPTAFYLCASTEDRSYGEQYFGPGTRLTVT.

The J gene is TRBJ1-1, the V gene TRBV7-8; the D gene is possibly TRBD1 (5 bases). The germline V gene encodes CDR1 SGHVS and CDR2 FQNEAQ. V lost 1 base to trimming and J lost 7 bases, with 13 bases between them. The CDR3 runs to 14 residues. CDR3 DNA sequence: TGTGCCAGCAGCTTAGGGCCTCCGGGGGGTGAAGCTTTCTTT. Residues: CASSLGPPGGEAFF.

This clone appeared once. The V and J genes are TRBV5-1 and TRBJ2-1, with D possibly matching TRBD1 (5 bases). The CDR3 has 16 amino acids. Germline lookup yields CDR1 SGHRS and CDR2 YFSETQ. The V gene lost 3 bases and the J gene lost 2 bases, with 15 bases spanning the gap. CDR3 in DNA: TGCGCCAGCAGCTCGAACAGGAGAAGCACCTACAATGAGCAGTTCTTC. This encodes CASSSNRRSTYNEQFF.

This chain links TRBV5-1 with TRBJ1-4; 7 bases are a match to TRBD1. This CDR3 comprises 16 residues. Germline V gene sequence: CDR1 SGHRS, CDR2 YFSETQ. With 4 bases clipped from V and 3 bases from J, the junction kept 9 bases outside the gene matches. The CDR3 here is CASSQNVGGPNEKLFF. The CDR3 region has the DNA TGCGCCAGCAGCCAAAACGTAGGGGGCCCTAATGAAAAACTGTTTTTT.

This chain connects TRBV28 to TRBJ2-3; D is uncertain. The CDR3 sequence is 16 residues long. V lost 6 bases and J 1 base, leaving 17 bases between the germline ends. CDR1 MDHEN and CDR2 SYDVKM come from the germline V gene. CDR3 nucleotide sequence: TGTGCCAGCAGGGCCCTAGTGGCGGCGGGCACAGATACGCAGTATTTT. This sequence encodes CASRALVAAGTDTQYF.

The rearrangement links TRBV6-5 to TRBJ2-2; the match to TRBD2 covers 7 bases. Germline V CDR1 and CDR2: MNHEY, SVGAGI. The CDR3 spans 13 residues. V lost 8 bases to trimming and J lost 7 bases; unmatched junction nucleotides: 7. The CDR3 sequence: CASVSRGDGELFF. CDR3 nucleotide sequence: TGTGCCAGCGTTTCCCGGGGGGACGGGGAGCTGTTTTTT.

In its sample, this clone was seen once. The chain couples TRBV4-2 to TRBJ1-2; 7 bases are a match to TRBD1. The length of the CDR3 is 14 residues. Trimming at V came to 3 bases and at J to 8 bases, leaving 9 bases not matched to a gene. Germline values: CDR1 LGHNA, CDR2 YNFKEQ. This CDR3 reads CASSHGQEGLGYTF. The CDR3 bases are TGTGCCAGCAGCCACGGACAGGAGGGGCTCGGCTACACCTTC.

The J gene is TRBJ1-4, the V gene TRBV11-2; D gene ambiguous. CDR3 size: 14 residues. V gave up 5 bases and J gave up 4 bases, with 11 bases separating them. In germline, CDR1 is SGHAT, CDR2 FQNNGV. The CDR3 loop is CASSLQNLNEKLFF. Written as DNA, the CDR3 is TGTGCCAGCAGCCTACAGAACCTTAATGAAAAACTGTTTTTT.

J is TRBJ2-1 and V is TRBV4-2; 12 nucleotides line up with TRBD2. The CDR3 extends over 15 amino acids. Trimming cost V 6 bases and J 2 bases; bases outside gene matches: 2. Per the germline V gene, CDR1 is LGHNA and CDR2 is YNFKEQ. The CDR3 DNA sequence: TGTGCCAGCAGACCTAGCGGGGGGGCCTACAATGAGCAGTTCTTC. It codes for CASRPSGGAYNEQFF.

The CDR3 loop is CASSFGGGANEQFF. CDR3 in DNA: TGTGCCAGCAGTTTCGGCGGGGGGGCAAATGAGCAGTTCTTC. The rearrangement joins TRBV27 to TRBJ2-1; TRBD2 aligns across 9 bases. The CDR3 length is 14 residues. With 3 bases clipped from V and 7 bases from J, the junction kept 4 bases outside the gene matches. Germline loops: CDR1 MNHEY, CDR2 SMNVEV (reference sequence).